This entry describes one T cell receptor beta chain. The record originates from a study of blood T cell repertoires in COVID-19. Germline V CDR1 and CDR2: MDHEN, SYDVKM. The CDR3 has 13 amino acids. The V gene end was trimmed by 5 bases and the J gene end by 1 base; junction bases not matched to a gene: 0. The repertoire was sequenced with immunoSEQ multiplex PCR; TCRdb's copy has only in-frame clones and lacks some. Here the sample spans around 56,000 clones, around 81% being singletons. The TCR originated in an elderly woman with active or convalescent COVID-19. The V and J genes are TRBV28 and TRBJ2-3; 7 bases align to TRBD2. The sample taken for sequencing was peripheral blood. CDR3 nucleotides: TGTGCCAGCAGTGGACTAGGCACAGATACGCAGTATTTT. Translating gives CASSGLGTDTQYF.